Below are 18 T cell receptor beta chains sequenced from a single sample in a study of blood T cell repertoires in COVID-19. TCRdb's table, derived via immunoSEQ multiplex PCR, lists solely in-frame clones and lacks some. The sample holds about 180,000 clones; about 81% are singletons and the top ten take 12%. Sequences were obtained from peripheral blood. The receptor set was obtained from a woman of 80 years or more with COVID-19, enrolled during active disease.

This rearrangement joins TRBV28 to TRBJ2-5, with a weak D call TRBD2 (5 bases). Germline loops: CDR1 MDHEN, CDR2 SYDVKM. V lost 4 bases to trimming and J lost 7 bases, with 16 bases between them. CDR3 length: 14 residues. The CDR3 DNA reads TGTGCCAGCAGTTCCGGACTTTCCCCAGGGACCCAGTACTTC. It translates to CASSSGLSPGTQYF.

The chain combines TRBV6-2 or TRBV6-3 with TRBJ2-1, with TRBD2 matching 7 bases. This CDR3 region has 14 residues. The junction had 5 bases not matched to a gene; V was cut back by 2 bases and J by 7 bases. Germline assignment: CDR1 MNHEY and CDR2 SVGEGT. The CDR3 DNA reads TGTGCCAGCAGTTACGCGGGAGTTGCTAATGAGCAGTTCTTC. It yields the protein CASSYAGVANEQFF.

V usage is TRBV18 and J usage is TRBJ1-1; TRBD1 matches 8 bases. The ends lost 5 bases at V and 1 base at J; junction bases unmatched: 3. CDR1 and CDR2 (germline): KGHSH, LQKENI. The CDR3 sequence is 14 residues long. CDR3 bases: TGTGCCAGCTCAGCCGGACAGGGGAACACTGAAGCTTTCTTT. It translates to CASSAGQGNTEAFF.

This clone has a single count. The genes are TRBV29-1 and TRBJ2-5; 7 nucleotides line up with TRBD2. J was trimmed by 1 base and V by 7 bases; bases with no gene match: 3. The CDR3 runs 12 residues. CDR1 is SQVTM and CDR2 is ANQGSEA in the germline V gene. CDR3 nucleotide sequence: TGCAGCGGGAGCGGGATCCAAGAGACCCAGTACTTC. It encodes CSGSGIQETQYF.

The gene calls are TRBV6-5 and TRBJ1-2; 9 positions match TRBD1. Germline CDR1 reads MNHEY; CDR2 reads SVGAGI. V dropped 5 bases and J dropped 7; count of bases not matched to a gene: 8. CDR3 length: 14 amino acids. CDR3 amino acids: CASSPPTGGGGYTF. In DNA, the CDR3 is TGTGCCAGCAGTCCCCCTACAGGGGGCGGTGGCTACACCTTC.

The V and J genes are TRBV5-1 and TRBJ2-7; a possible D gene is TRBD2 (5 bases). With 0 bases removed from V and 3 bases from J, the gap between germline ends came to 16 bases. This CDR3 region has 16 residues. Germline V lookup: CDR1 SGHRS, CDR2 YFSETQ. The CDR3 here is CASSLAGRAQFYEQYF. CDR3 bases: TGCGCCAGCAGCTTGGCCGGGCGGGCCCAGTTCTACGAGCAGTACTTC.

The chain uses TRBV5-1 and TRBJ2-5; 7 nucleotides match TRBD2. In germline, CDR1 is SGHRS, CDR2 YFSETQ. Trimming at V came to 4 bases and at J to 3 bases, leaving 9 bases not matched to a gene. This CDR3 comprises 15 residues. CDR3 loop: CASSVGAGTEETQYF. CDR3 coding DNA: TGCGCCAGCAGCGTGGGAGCGGGAACAGAAGAGACCCAGTACTTC.

The V and J genes are TRBV12-3 or TRBV12-4 and TRBJ1-4; tentative D call: TRBD1 (5 bases). The CDR3 covers 13 residues. Trimming cost V 2 bases and J 12 bases, with 13 bases left between them. The CDR3, as DNA: TGTGCCAGCAGTTTATCAGGGCGGACCCAACTGTTTTTT. Residues: CASSLSGRTQLFF.

The chain uses TRBV19 and TRBJ2-3, with 7 bases lining up with TRBD2. Germline V gene data show CDR1 as LNHDA and CDR2 as SQIVND (reference sequence). The length of the CDR3 is 16 residues. V lost 1 base, J lost 2 bases, and 6 bases stayed unmatched. For the CDR3, the DNA is TGTGCCAGTAGTATAGGTTCTAGCGGAATCACAGATACGCAGTATTTT. Translated: CASSIGSSGITDTQYF.

The chain combines TRBV30 with TRBJ1-2, with 7 bases matching TRBD1. The CDR3 runs 13 residues. Losses at the gene ends were 3 bases for V and 6 bases for J; bases not matched to a gene: 7. The germline gives CDR1 GTSNPN, CDR2 SVGIG (reference sequence). The CDR3 nucleotides read TGTGCCTGGAGGAAGACAGGGATGGATGGCTACACCTTC. Its protein is CAWRKTGMDGYTF. Full variable domain (missing parts from reference TRBV30 and TRBJ1-2): SQTIHQWPATLVQPVGSPLSLECTVEGTSNPNLYWYRQAAGRGLQLLFYSVGIGQISSEVPQNLSASRPQDRQFILSSKKLLLSDSGFYLCAWRKTGMDGYTFGSGTRLTVV.

The rearrangement uses TRBV19 and TRBJ1-2; TRBD1 agrees at 8 bases. With 7 bases clipped from V and 7 bases from J, the junction kept 5 bases outside the gene matches. Germline lookup yields CDR1 LNHDA and CDR2 SQIVND (reference sequence). The CDR3 extends over 12 amino acids. The CDR3: CASIGQGFGYTF. The CDR3 nucleotides read TGTGCCAGTATCGGACAGGGTTTTGGCTACACCTTC.

The chain uses TRBV7-2 and TRBJ2-1; D gene ambiguous. The CDR3 is made up of 14 amino acids. Trimming removed 5 bases at V and 1 base at J, with 9 bases between. CDR1 SGHTA and CDR2 FQGNSA come from the germline V gene. As DNA, the CDR3 is TGTGCCAGCAGCCCCTCCAGGTCCTACAATGAGCAGTTCTTC. This codes for CASSPSRSYNEQFF.

This clone was detected once. The gene calls are TRBV5-1 and TRBJ2-1, with TRBD2 matching over 10 bases. There are 16 residues in the CDR3. Germline values: CDR1 SGHRS, CDR2 YFSETQ. V shed 3 bases, J shed 4 bases, and the junction held 7 bases outside the gene matches. CDR3: CASSWGLARGYNEQFF. Here the CDR3 DNA reads TGCGCCAGCAGCTGGGGACTAGCGCGGGGGTACAATGAGCAGTTCTTC.

This clone has only one observation. The V call is TRBV19, the J call TRBJ2-2; 11 positions match TRBD2. J was trimmed by 4 bases and V by 1 base; bases with no gene match: 2. This CDR3 spans 16 amino acids. In germline, CDR1 is LNHDA, CDR2 SQIVND (reference sequence). CDR3 DNA: TGTGCCAGTAGTATAGGACTAGCGGGATTCACCGGGGAGCTGTTTTTT. Residues: CASSIGLAGFTGELFF.

The J gene is TRBJ1-1, the V gene TRBV5-1, with 8 bases matching TRBD1. From germline, CDR1 is SGHRS and CDR2 YFSETQ. This CDR3 comprises 14 residues. The ends lost 2 bases at V and 5 bases at J; junction bases unmatched: 5. The CDR3: CASSFTGGITEAFF. The CDR3 nucleotides are TGCGCCAGCAGCTTTACAGGGGGAATTACTGAAGCTTTCTTT.

The chain uses TRBV5-1 and TRBJ1-5; 9 bases are a match to TRBD1. Germline V gene lookup returns CDR1 SGHRS and CDR2 YFSETQ. This CDR3 has 19 residues. V lost 2 bases, J lost 6 bases, and 18 bases stayed unmatched. The CDR3 DNA reads as TGCGCCAGCAGCTTACGTTCGACACCCCGGACAGGGGCGAGTCAGCCCCAGCATTTT. As protein: CASSLRSTPRTGASQPQHF.

In DNA form, the CDR3 reads TGCAGCGAGAATCCACCCGGGACAGGGGGTGGAGAGACCCAGTACTTC. This gives the protein CSENPPGTGGGETQYF. V is TRBV29-1 and J is TRBJ2-5; the match to TRBD1 covers 11 bases. Germline V gene sequence: CDR1 SQVTM, CDR2 ANQGSEA. The ends lost 7 bases at V and 4 bases at J; junction bases unmatched: 14. The CDR3 is 16 amino acids.

The chain employs TRBV9 and TRBJ2-3; maybe TRBD2 (7 bases). CDR1 and CDR2 from the germline V gene are SGDLS and YYNGEE. The V gene lost 4 bases and the J gene lost 5 bases, with 14 bases spanning the gap. The CDR3 is 14 residues long. The CDR3 protein is CASSQGGGGDTQYF. CDR3 coding DNA: TGTGCCAGCAGCCAGGGAGGGGGAGGAGATACGCAGTATTTT.